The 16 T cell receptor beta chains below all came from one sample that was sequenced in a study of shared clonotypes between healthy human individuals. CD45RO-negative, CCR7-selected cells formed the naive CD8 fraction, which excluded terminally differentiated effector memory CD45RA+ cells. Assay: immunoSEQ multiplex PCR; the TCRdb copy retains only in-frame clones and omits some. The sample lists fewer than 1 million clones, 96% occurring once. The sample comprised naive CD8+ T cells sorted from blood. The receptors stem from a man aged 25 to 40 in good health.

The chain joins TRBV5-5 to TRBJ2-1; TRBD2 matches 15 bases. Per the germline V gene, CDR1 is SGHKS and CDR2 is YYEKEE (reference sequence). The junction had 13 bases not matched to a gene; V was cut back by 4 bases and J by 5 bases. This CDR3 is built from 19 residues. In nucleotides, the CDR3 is TGTGCCAGCAGCGCCACCATCGGACTAGCGGGAGGGCCCAACAATGAGCAGTTCTTC. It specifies CASSATIGLAGGPNNEQFF.

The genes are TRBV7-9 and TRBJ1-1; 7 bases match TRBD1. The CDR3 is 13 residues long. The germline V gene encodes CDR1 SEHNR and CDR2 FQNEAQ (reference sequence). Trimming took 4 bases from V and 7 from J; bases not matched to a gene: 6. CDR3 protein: CASSSPGDSEAFF. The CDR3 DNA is TGTGCCAGCAGCTCCCCCGGGGACAGTGAAGCTTTCTTT.

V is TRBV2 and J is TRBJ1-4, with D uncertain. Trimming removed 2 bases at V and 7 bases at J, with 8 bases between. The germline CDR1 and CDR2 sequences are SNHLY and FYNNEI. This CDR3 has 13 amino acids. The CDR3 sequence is CASSETWSEKLFF. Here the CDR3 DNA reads TGTGCCAGCAGTGAAACTTGGAGTGAAAAACTGTTTTTT. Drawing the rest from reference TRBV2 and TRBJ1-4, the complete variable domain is EPEVTQTPSHQVTQMGQEVILRCVPISNHLYFYWYRQILGQKVEFLVSFYNNEISEKSEIFDDQFSVERPDGSNFTLKIRSTKLEDSAMYFCASSETWSEKLFFGSGTQLSVL.

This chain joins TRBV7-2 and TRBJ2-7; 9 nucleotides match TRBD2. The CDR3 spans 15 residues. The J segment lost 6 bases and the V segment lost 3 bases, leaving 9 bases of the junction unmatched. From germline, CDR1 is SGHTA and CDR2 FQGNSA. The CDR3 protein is CASSFTAGGGGEQYF. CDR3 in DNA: TGTGCCAGCAGCTTTACAGCGGGAGGAGGAGGCGAGCAGTACTTC.

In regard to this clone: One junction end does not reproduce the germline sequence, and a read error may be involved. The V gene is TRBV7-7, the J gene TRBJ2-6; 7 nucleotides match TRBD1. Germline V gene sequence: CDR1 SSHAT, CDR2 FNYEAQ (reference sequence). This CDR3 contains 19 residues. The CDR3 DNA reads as TGTGCTAGCAGCTTCCCGACGCCTACAGGGGACTCTGGGGCCAACGTCCTGACTTTC. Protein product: CASSFPTPTGDSGANVLTF. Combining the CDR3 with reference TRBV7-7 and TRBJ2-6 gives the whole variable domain GAGVSQSPRYKVTKRGQDVTLRCDPISSHATLYWYQQALGQGPEFLTYFNYEAQPDKSGLPSDRFSAERPEGSISTLTIQRTEQRDSAMYRCASSFPTPTGDSGANVLTFGAGSRLTVL.

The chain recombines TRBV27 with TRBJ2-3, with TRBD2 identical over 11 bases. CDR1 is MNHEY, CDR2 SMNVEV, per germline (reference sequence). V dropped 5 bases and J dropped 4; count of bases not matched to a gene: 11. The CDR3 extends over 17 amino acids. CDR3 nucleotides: TGTGCCAGCAGTACAAAACTAGCGGGAGAATTTCCAGATACGCAGTATTTT. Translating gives CASSTKLAGEFPDTQYF.

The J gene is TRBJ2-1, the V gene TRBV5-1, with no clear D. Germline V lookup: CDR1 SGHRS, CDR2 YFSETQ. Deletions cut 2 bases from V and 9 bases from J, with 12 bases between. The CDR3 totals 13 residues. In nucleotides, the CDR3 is TGCGCCAGCAGCTTTGGTCTCCACCCTGAGCAGTTCTTC. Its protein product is CASSFGLHPEQFF.

The CDR3 is CSVWGQTMAKNIQYF. DNA for the CDR3: TGCAGCGTTTGGGGACAGACTATGGCCAAAAACATTCAGTACTTC. The V gene is TRBV29-1, the J gene TRBJ2-4, with 7 bases aligning to TRBD1. J gave up 1 base and V 5 bases, and 8 bases lay outside the gene matches. CDR3 length: 15 residues. The V gene's germline CDR1 is SQVTM and CDR2 ANQGSEA.

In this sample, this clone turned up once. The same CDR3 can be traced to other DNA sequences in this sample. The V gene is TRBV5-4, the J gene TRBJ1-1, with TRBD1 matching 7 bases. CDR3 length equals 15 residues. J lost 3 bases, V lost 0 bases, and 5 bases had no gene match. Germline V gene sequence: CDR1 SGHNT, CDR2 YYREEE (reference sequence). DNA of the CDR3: TGTGCCAGCAGCTTGGTAGACAGGGAGGACACTGAAGCTTTCTTT. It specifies CASSLVDREDTEAFF.

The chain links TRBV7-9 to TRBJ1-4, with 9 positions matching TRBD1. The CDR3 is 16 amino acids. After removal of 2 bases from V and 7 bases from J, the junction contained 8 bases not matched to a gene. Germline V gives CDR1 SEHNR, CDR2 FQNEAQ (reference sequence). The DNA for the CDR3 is TGTGCCAGCAGCTTACCAGGACAGGGGTTGTTTGAAAAACTGTTTTTT. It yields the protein CASSLPGQGLFEKLFF.

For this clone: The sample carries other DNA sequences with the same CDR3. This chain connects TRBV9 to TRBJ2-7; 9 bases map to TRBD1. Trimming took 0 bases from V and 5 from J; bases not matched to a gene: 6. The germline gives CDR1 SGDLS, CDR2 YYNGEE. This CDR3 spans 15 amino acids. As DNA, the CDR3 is TGTGCCAGCAGCGTAGCGGGGACAGGGTTCGACGAGCAGTACTTC. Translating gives CASSVAGTGFDEQYF.

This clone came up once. The CDR3 nucleotides read TGTGCCAGCAGTGAAGCGCCTCCTAATCGACAGTCCAACAATGAGCAGTTCTTC. It codes for CASSEAPPNRQSNNEQFF. The gene calls are TRBV2 and TRBJ2-1, with a possible D match to TRBD1 (5 bases). CDR1 SNHLY and CDR2 FYNNEI come from the germline V gene. V dropped 0 bases and J dropped 5 bases, with 20 bases sitting between them. There are 18 residues in the CDR3.

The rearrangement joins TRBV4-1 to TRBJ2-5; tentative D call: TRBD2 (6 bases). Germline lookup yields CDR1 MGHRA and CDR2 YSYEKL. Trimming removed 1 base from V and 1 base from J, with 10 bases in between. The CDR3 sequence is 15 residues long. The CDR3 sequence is CASSQGVSGQETQYF. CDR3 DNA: TGCGCCAGCAGCCAAGGGGTTAGCGGCCAAGAGACCCAGTACTTC.

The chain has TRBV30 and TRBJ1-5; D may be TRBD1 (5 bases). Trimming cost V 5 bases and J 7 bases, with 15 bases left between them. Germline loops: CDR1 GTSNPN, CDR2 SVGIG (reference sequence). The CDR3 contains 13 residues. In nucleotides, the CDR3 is TGTGCCTGGGCCTTGGGGCCTGGCCAGCCCCAGCATTTT. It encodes CAWALGPGQPQHF.

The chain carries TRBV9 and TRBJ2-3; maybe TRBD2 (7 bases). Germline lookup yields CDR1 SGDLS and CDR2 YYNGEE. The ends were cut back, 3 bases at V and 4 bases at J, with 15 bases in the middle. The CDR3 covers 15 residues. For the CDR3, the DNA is TGTGCCAGCAGCGGCCTTCGGGGGGCCCCAGATACGCAGTATTTT. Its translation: CASSGLRGAPDTQYF. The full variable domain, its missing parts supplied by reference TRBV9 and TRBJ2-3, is DSGVTQTPKHLITATGQRVTLRCSPRSGDLSVYWYQQSLDQGLQFLIQYYNGEERAKGNILERFSAQQFPDLHSELNLSSLELGDSALYFCASSGLRGAPDTQYFGPGTRLTVL.

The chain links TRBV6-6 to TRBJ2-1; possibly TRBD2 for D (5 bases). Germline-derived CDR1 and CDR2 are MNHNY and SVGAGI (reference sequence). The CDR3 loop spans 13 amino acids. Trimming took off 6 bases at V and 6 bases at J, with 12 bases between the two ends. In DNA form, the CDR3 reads TGTGCCAGCAGCAGCGTGGGGAGCAATGAGCAGTTCTTC. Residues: CASSSVGSNEQFF.